This TCR beta chain was recorded in a study of cytomegalovirus exposure and HLA in healthy donors. The study, taken as a whole, reports: Later analysis identified several of the most significant clusters that appeared linked to common viral pathogens. There were some V segments, including TRBV6-2 and TRBV6-3, excluded as indistinguishable. Later analysis revealed greater clonal expansion in HLA-associated TCR beta chains than in equally common others.

Concerning this clone: Its antigen remains unidentified.

CDR1 SEHNR and CDR2 FQNEAQ come from the germline V gene (reference sequence). The CDR3 totals 13 residues. Trimming stripped 0 bases from V and 2 bases from J, with 2 bases between. PCR involved 60 Vbeta and 13 Jbeta primers. Libraries were prepared by immunoSEQ multiplex PCR; TCRdb keeps only in-frame clonotypes and omits some of them. In the table there are more than 200,000 clones, 70% of which are singletons. Sequences were obtained from PBMCs. The V gene is TRBV7-9, the J gene TRBJ1-3, with D hard to call. The receptor was isolated from a middle-aged man in good health and CMV-seropositive. CDR3 residues: CASSLATGNTIYF. The CDR3 DNA sequence: TGTGCCAGCAGCTTAGCCACTGGAAACACCATATATTTT.